This T cell receptor beta chain was captured in a study of cytomegalovirus exposure and HLA in healthy donors. Study as a whole: The 120 validation repertoires, a later analysis reported, used the same platform as the 600 to 850 repertoires from the first cohort. Study findings and constraints: First-cohort TCR clusters were later found to tend to co-occur in the 120 validation repertoires. As was reported, the classifier diagnosed cytomegalovirus status with high specificity and sensitivity.

Details on this clone: The antigen is not known.

The repertoire was sequenced with immunoSEQ multiplex PCR; TCRdb's copy has only in-frame clones and lacks some. The repertoire holds about 330,000 clones, 86% seen once, with over 0.8% in the top ten. The CDR3 covers 15 residues. Germline CDR1 is SEHNR and CDR2 is FQNEAQ (reference sequence). V was pared by 8 bases and J by 8 bases, with 24 bases between. The chain combines TRBV7-9 with TRBJ1-2; perhaps TRBD1 as D (5 bases). The source material was PBMCs. This sequence was found in a woman aged 18-29 years in good health and CMV-seronegative. CDR3: CASSPGGSAPGGYTF. The CDR3 region has the DNA TGTGCCAGCTCCCCCGGGGGGTCTGCTCCAGGAGGCTACACCTTC. The variable domain in full, with the rest retrieved from reference TRBV7-9 and TRBJ1-2, is DTGVSQNPRHKITKRGQNVTFRCDPISEHNRLYWYRQTLGQGPEFLTYFQNEAQLEKSRLLSDRFSAERPKGSFSTLEIQRTEQGDSAMYLCASSPGGSAPGGYTFGSGTRLTVV.